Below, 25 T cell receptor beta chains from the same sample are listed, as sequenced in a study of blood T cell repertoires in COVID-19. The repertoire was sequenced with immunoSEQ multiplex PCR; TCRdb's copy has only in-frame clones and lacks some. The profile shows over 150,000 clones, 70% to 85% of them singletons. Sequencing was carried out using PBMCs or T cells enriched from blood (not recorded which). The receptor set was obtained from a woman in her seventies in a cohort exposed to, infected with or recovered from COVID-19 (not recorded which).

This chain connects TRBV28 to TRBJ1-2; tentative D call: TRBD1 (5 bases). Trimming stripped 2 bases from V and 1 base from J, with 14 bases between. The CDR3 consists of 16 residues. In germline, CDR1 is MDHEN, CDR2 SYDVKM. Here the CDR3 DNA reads TGTGCCAGCAGTTTACAGGGTTCCGTGGTTAACTATGGCTACACCTTC. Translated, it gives CASSLQGSVVNYGYTF.

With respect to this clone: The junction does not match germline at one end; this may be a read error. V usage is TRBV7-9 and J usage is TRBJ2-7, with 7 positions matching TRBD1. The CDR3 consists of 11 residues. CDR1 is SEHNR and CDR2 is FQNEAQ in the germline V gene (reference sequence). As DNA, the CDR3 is TGTGCCAGCAGCTCCGGACAGGCTAAGCACTTC. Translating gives CASSSGQAKHF. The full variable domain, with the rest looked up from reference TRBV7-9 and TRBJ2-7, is DTGVSQNPRHKITKRGQNVTFRCDPISEHNRLYWYRQTLGQGPEFLTYFQNEAQLEKSRLLSDRFSAERPKGSFSTLEIQRTEQGDSAMYLCASSSGQAKHFGPGTRLTVT.

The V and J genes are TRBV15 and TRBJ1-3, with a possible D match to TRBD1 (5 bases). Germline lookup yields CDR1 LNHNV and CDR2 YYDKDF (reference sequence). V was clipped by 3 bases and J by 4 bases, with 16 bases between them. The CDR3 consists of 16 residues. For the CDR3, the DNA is TGTGCCACCAGCAGGGGACGGCGGGACGGAGGAAACACCATATATTTT. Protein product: CATSRGRRDGGNTIYF.

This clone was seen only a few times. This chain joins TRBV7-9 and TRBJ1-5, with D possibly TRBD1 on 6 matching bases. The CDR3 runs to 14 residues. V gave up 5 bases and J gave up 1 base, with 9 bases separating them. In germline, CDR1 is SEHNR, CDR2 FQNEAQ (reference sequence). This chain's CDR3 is CASSPGASNQPQHF. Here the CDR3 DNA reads TGTGCCAGCAGCCCAGGGGCAAGCAATCAGCCCCAGCATTTT.

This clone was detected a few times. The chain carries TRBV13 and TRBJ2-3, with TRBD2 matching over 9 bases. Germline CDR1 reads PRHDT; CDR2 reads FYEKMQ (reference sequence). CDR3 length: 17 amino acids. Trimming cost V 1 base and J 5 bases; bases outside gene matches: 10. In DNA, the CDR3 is TGTGCCAGCAGCTTAGTCCCGTTTGCGGGAGGGGTAGATACGCAGTATTTT. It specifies CASSLVPFAGGVDTQYF.

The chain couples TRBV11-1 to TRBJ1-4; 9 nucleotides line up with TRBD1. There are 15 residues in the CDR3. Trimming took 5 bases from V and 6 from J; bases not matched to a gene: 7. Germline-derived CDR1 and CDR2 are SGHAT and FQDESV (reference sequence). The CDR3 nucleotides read TGTGCCAGCAGCGTAACAGGGGGCTTGGATGAAAAACTGTTTTTT. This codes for CASSVTGGLDEKLFF.

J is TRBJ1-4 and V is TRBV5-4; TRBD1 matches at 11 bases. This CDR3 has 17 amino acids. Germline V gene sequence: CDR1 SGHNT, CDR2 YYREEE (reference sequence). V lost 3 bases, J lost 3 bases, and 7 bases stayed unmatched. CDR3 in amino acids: CASSSLGQGASNEKLFF. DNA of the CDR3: TGTGCCAGCAGCTCTCTCGGACAGGGGGCGTCTAATGAAAAACTGTTTTTT.

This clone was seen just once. CDR3 DNA: TGTGCCACCAATACAAACCCCAGAACTGAAGCTTTCTTT. As protein: CATNTNPRTEAFF. The gene calls are TRBV24-1 and TRBJ1-1; D remains unclear. The V end was cut by 8 bases, the J end by 5 bases, with 14 bases between. The germline CDR1 and CDR2 sequences are KGHDR and SFDVKD. This CDR3 spans 13 amino acids.

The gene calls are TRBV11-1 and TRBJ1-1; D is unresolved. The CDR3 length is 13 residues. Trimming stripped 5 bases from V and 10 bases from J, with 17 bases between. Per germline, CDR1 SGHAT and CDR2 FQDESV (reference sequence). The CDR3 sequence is CASSLSADLVAFF. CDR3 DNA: TGTGCCAGCAGCCTCTCGGCGGATTTGGTAGCTTTCTTT.

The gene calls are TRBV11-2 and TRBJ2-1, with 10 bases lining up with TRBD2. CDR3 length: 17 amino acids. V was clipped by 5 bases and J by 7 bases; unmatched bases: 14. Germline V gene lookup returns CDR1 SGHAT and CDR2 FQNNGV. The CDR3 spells CASSPRIRLAGWNEQFF. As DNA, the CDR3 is TGTGCCAGCAGCCCCCGAATTCGACTAGCGGGTTGGAATGAGCAGTTCTTC.

In DNA, the CDR3 is TGTGCCAGCAGCACCGGGACAGGGCTCCAGAATGAAAAACTGTTTTTT. Translating it yields CASSTGTGLQNEKLFF. This rearrangement joins TRBV5-8 to TRBJ1-4; 9 nucleotides align to TRBD1. The V and J ends lost 4 bases and 5 bases, in that order; junction bases with no gene match: 9. Germline V gives CDR1 SGHTS, CDR2 YDEGEE. The CDR3 has 16 residues.

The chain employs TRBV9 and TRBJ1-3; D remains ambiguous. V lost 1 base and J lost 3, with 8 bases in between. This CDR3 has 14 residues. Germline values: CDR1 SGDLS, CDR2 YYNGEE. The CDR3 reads CASSVSDYGNTIYF. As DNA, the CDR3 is TGTGCCAGCAGCGTAAGTGACTATGGAAACACCATATATTTT.

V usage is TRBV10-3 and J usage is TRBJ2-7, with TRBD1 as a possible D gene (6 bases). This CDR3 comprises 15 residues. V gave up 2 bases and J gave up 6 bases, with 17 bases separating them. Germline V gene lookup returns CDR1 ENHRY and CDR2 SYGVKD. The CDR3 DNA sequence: TGTGCCATCAGTGAGAGGAAAACAGGGAAATTCGAGCAGTACTTC. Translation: CAISERKTGKFEQYF.

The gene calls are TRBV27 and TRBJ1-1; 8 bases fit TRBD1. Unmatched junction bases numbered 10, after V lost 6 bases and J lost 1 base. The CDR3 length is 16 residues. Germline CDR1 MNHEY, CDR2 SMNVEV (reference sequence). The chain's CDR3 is CASRRSTGAGNTEAFF. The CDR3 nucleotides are TGTGCCAGCAGGCGTTCGACAGGGGCTGGGAACACTGAAGCTTTCTTT.

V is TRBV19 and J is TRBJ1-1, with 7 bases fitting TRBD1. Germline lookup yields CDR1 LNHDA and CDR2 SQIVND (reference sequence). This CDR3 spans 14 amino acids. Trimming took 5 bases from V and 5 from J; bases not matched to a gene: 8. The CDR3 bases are TGTGCCAGTAGTCTCCGACAGGGAGGTACTGAAGCTTTCTTT. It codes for CASSLRQGGTEAFF.

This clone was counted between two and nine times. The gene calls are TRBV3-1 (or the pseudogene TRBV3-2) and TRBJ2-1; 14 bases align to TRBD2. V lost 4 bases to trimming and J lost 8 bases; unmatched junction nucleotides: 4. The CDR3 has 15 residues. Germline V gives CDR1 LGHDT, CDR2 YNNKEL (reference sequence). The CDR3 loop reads CASSRLAGGPDEQFF. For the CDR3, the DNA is TGTGCCAGCAGCCGACTAGCGGGAGGGCCGGATGAGCAGTTCTTC.

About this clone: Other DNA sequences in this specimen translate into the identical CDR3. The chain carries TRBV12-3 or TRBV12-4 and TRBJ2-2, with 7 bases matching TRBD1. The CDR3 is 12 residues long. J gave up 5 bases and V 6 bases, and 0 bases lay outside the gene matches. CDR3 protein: CASSRGTGELFF. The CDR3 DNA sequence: TGTGCCAGCAGCAGGGGGACCGGGGAGCTGTTTTTT.

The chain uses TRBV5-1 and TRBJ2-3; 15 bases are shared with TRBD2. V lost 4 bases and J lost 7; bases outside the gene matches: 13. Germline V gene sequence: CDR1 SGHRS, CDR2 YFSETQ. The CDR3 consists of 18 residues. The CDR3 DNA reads TGCGCCAGCAGCCCAGACCCCGGGACTAGCGGGAGGTCCCATACGCAGTATTTT. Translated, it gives CASSPDPGTSGRSHTQYF.

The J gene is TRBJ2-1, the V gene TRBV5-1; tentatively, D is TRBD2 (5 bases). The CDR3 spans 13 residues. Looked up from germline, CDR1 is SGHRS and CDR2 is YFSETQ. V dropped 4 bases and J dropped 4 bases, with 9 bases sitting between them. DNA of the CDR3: TGCGCCAGCAGCCAAGACTATTACAATGAGCAGTTCTTC. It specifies CASSQDYYNEQFF.

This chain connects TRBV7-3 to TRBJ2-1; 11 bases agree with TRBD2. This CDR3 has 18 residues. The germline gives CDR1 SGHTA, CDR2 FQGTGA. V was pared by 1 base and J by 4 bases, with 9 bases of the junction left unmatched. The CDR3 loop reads CASSLRLPGLAEYNEQFF. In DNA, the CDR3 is TGTGCCAGCAGCTTAAGGTTACCGGGACTAGCGGAATACAATGAGCAGTTCTTC.

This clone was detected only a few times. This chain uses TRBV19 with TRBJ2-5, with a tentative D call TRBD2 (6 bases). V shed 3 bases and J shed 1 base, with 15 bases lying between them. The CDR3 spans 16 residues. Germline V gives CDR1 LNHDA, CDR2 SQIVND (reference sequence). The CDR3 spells CASSMSPGLGQETQYF. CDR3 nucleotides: TGTGCCAGTAGTATGTCGCCGGGACTTGGCCAAGAGACCCAGTACTTC.

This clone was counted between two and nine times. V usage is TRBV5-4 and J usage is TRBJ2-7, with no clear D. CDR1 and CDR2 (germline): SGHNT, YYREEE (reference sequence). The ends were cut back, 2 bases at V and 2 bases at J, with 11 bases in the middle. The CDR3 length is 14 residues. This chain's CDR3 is CASSFQAGAYEQYF. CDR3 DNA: TGTGCCAGCAGCTTCCAGGCAGGCGCCTACGAGCAGTACTTC.

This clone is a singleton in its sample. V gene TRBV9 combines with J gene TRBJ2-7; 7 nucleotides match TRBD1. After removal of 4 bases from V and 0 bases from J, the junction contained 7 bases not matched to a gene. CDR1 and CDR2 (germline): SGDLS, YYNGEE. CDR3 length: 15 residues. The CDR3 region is CASSTTGFSSYEQYF. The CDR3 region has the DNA TGTGCCAGCAGCACGACAGGGTTCTCCTCCTACGAGCAGTACTTC.

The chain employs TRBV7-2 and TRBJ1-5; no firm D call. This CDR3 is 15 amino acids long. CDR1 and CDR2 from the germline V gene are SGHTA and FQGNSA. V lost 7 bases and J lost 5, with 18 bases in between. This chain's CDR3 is CASTPGGNFYQPQHF. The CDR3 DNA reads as TGTGCCAGCACCCCCGGAGGGAACTTCTATCAGCCCCAGCATTTT.

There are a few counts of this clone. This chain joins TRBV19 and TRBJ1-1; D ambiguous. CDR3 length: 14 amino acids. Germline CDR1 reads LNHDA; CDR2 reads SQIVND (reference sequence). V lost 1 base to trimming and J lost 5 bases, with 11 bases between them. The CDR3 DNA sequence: TGTGCCAGTAGTATAGCAGTATCGAGGACTGAAGCTTTCTTT. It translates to CASSIAVSRTEAFF.